This T cell receptor (beta chain) was documented in a study of Graves' ophthalmopathy and Graves' hyperthyroidism (dated by TCRdb to the late 2010s). Background for the entire study: Peripheral blood was collected at initial diagnosis, prior to any treatment. The study used signatures of the TCR beta repertoire to tell Graves' ophthalmopathy apart from Graves' hyperthyroidism and to predict which patients would progress to ophthalmopathy. In total, 135 blood samples were TCR-sequenced: some 40 ophthalmopathy, about 75 hyperthyroidism and some 17 hyperthyroidism-to-ophthalmopathy patients. To explore V-J signatures distinguishing ophthalmopathy from hyperthyroidism, a discovery set of about a hundred patients (roughly 45 ophthalmopathy, roughly 55 stable hyperthyroidism) was enrolled. An independent validation cohort was composed of 18 hyperthyroidism patients and about 16 patients who later progressed from hyperthyroidism to ophthalmopathy. T-cell repertoires of thyroid tissue and blood were compared in more than five hyperthyroidism patients. Once sampling was done, hyperthyroidism patients were given methimazole at a starting dose of 30 mg daily, while ophthalmopathy patients were given high-dose intravenous methylprednisolone.

This clonotype was observed at least ten times. Its antigen is unknown. The record has no base qualities; no much larger clone is one base away. Ophthalmopathy patients were characterized by moderately to severely active disease, a Clinical Activity Score of at least 3, a NOSPECS grade of at least 4, and a disease duration under 3 months. Anyone with other autoimmune diseases, uncontrolled infections, pregnancy or lactation was excluded from the study. Diagnosis relied on clinical symptoms, serum thyroxine, TRAb, thyroid ultrasound and orbital computed tomography. Using Ficoll-Paque density gradient centrifugation, PBMCs were isolated from 9.5 to 10 ml of fresh peripheral blood. Total RNA was extracted using Trizol reagent, and RNA quality was checked on an Agilent 2100 Bioanalyzer. Reading the germline V gene (reference sequence) gives CDR1 SEHNR and CDR2 FQNEAQ. From cysteine to phenylalanine, the CDR3 is 15 amino acids long. Only CDR3 DNA remains: 45 bases, in frame from the first base. For this chain, trimming is 3 bases at the V end and 8 bases at the J end, and the number of junction bases without a gene match is 5.

General conclusions and limits of the study: No statistical method was used to predetermine the sample size, and group allocation was not hidden from the investigators. In validation, the model predicted ophthalmopathy progression with about 70% sensitivity and 72.22% specificity; some 13 predicted patients were CT-confirmed with GO in a median of around 6 months. The 13-signature model separated ophthalmopathy from stable hyperthyroidism with approximately 85% sensitivity and 81.08% specificity in cross-validation, and 80%/75% in the test set. Among expanded thyroid clonotypes with frequency above 0.001, most also showed up in blood, which suggests that blood repertoires may reflect the thyroid immune response.

TCR beta CDR3 regions were amplified from RNA transcripts for repertoire sequencing. HTBI primers and the Qiagen OneStep RT-PCR kit were used in a first-round RT-PCR, which was followed by a second-round multiplex PCR, size selection and purification. The libraries underwent paired-end sequencing with 100 bp reads on an Illumina HiSeq2000. The published analysis was carried out like this. SOAPnuke was used for read processing, and reads with adapters, uncalled bases, a mean Phred below 15, or no exact constant-primer or identifier match were discarded. COPE v1.2.5 was used to merge the high-quality paired reads. Each unique nucleotide sequence was defined as a clonotype, and clonotypes were aligned to IMGT TRB V, D and J references with MiTCR v1.1. The analysis was limited to V-J combinations with a frequency above 0.0001, which together covered 99% to 99.2% of repertoires. For each V-J combination, a TCR clonal expansion and chaos score was defined as the ratio of F50 clonal expansion to chaos observed in the TCRdist matrix. Welch's t-statistics and random forest were used to narrow the features down to more than 10 V-J combinations, which were then fed into a naive Bayes classifier. Thyroid-blood repertoire similarity was quantified with the Morisita-Horn index. The public sequencing data were trimmed at Q25 with fastp and processed into clonotypes with MiXCR by TCRdb, which kept only in-frame beta chains. Each entry is one CDR3 protein sequence, shown with its most common DNA and genes. The V and J calls here are based on TCRdb, not the publication. Here the sample has about 740,000 distinct CDR3 sequences; 40% occur a single time. The top ten constitute 44% of the sample.

The receptor was isolated from an adult man with Graves' ophthalmopathy. The chain is assembled from TRBV7-9 and TRBJ1-6, with 9 central nucleotides matching TRBD1. Sequencing was done on a sample of peripheral blood. This receptor has the CDR3 CASSFTGGAYSPLHF. The bases are TGTGCCAGCAGCTTCACAGGGGGCGCTTATTCACCCCTCCACTTT. With the portions outside the CDR3 filled from the reference TRBV7-9 and TRBJ1-6 genes, the complete variable region becomes DTGVSQNPRHKITKRGQNVTFRCDPISEHNRLYWYRQTLGQGPEFLTYFQNEAQLEKSRLLSDRFSAERPKGSFSTLEIQRTEQGDSAMYLCASSFTGGAYSPLHFGNGTRLTVT.